This entry is about one TCR beta chain. Sequencing was performed with immunoSEQ multiplex PCR; in TCRdb, only in-frame clones are kept and a portion is missing. The table has 13,000 or so clones, 80% to 90% seen once. These data belong to a study of technical replicates of blood from a handful of donors. The CDR3 length is 16 residues. Unmatched junction bases numbered 2, after V lost 1 base and J lost 0 bases. The germline V gene has CDR1 LGHNA and CDR2 YNFKEQ. The source is a human donor in good health. Sequencing was performed on PBMCs. V gene TRBV4-2 combines with J gene TRBJ2-3; 9 nucleotides agree with TRBD2. This chain's CDR3 is CASSQGAGGSTDTQYF. For the CDR3, the DNA is TGTGCCAGCAGCCAAGGGGCGGGAGGGAGCACAGATACGCAGTATTTT.